This TCR beta chain stems from a study of blood T cell repertoires in COVID-19. Between the trimmed V and J ends, which lost 7 bases and 0 bases, there was a span of 10 bases. CDR1 and CDR2 from the germline V gene are MNHEY and SVGAGI. The CDR3 spans 15 residues. The method was immunoSEQ multiplex PCR; TCRdb's version includes in-frame clones alone and lacks a portion of them. The table records about 100,000 clones, approximately 86% of them present only once. V usage is TRBV6-5 and J usage is TRBJ2-6; D is ambiguous. This receptor was obtained from a human donor in a cohort sampled during active COVID-19. Sequenced material: peripheral blood. The CDR3, as DNA: TGTGCCAGCACCCCAGTCCCCTCTGGGGCCAACGTCCTGACTTTC. Translating gives CASTPVPSGANVLTF.